The clone carrying this T cell receptor (beta chain) was picked up many times. The antigen is not known. The sample comes from a study of regulatory T cells in long-lasting Graves disease. Findings of the study overall: Whereas nearly 1,000 public clonotypes were shared by new patients, persistent patients shared more, at roughly 3,000.

Time point here: newly diagnosed GD, antithyroid drugs for less than 3 months. There was RNA extracted from PBMCs, and the TCR library was made from it. Germline loops: CDR1 KGHDR, CDR2 SFDVKD. CDR3 length: 16 amino acids. V shed 3 bases and J shed 4 bases, with 12 bases lying between them. The authors built TCR beta libraries using iRepertoire HTBI primers and Arm-PCR of CDR3 regions. TCRdb used MiXCR to reprocess the multiplex PCR reads, holding one entry per CDR3 protein. The data show fewer than 500,000 distinct CDR3 sequences, roughly 17% seen once. These data also formed part of another study, on T cells in Graves' hyperthyroidism and ophthalmopathy. That source reports: Calling Graves' hyperthyroidism stable meant ophthalmopathy did not progress within 18 months.

This chain uses TRBV24-1 with TRBJ2-6; a possible D gene is TRBD2 (5 bases). The receptor was isolated from a man aged 35 to 55 with Graves disease. The sequencing here drew on peripheral blood mononuclear cells (PBMCs), taken at new diagnosis, from a patient treated with antithyroid drugs. The CDR3 DNA reads TGTGCCACCAGTGATACGAGGGAATCCGGGGCCAACGTCCTGACTTTC. The encoded protein is CATSDTRESGANVLTF.